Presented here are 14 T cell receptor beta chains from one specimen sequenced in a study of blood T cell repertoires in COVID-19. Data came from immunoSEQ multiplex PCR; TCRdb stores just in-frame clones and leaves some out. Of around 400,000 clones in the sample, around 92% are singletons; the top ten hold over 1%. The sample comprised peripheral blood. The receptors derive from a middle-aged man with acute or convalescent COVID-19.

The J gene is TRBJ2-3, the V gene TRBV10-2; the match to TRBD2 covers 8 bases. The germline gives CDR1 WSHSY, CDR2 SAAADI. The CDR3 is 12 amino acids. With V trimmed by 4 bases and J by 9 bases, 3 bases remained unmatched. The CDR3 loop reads CASSAGGQTQYF. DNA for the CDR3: TGCGCCAGCAGTGCGGGAGGGCAAACGCAGTATTTT.

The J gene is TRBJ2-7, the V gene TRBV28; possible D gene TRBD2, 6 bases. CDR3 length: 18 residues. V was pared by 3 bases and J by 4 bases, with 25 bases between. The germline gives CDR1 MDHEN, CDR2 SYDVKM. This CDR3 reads CASSLNRYGAGRAYEQYF. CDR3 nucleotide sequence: TGTGCCAGCAGTTTGAACCGCTACGGGGCGGGAAGAGCGTACGAGCAGTACTTC.

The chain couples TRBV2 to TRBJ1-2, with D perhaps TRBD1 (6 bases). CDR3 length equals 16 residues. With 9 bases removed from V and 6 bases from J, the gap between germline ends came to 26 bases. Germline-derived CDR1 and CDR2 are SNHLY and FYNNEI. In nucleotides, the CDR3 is TGTGCCAGTACAAAGACAGGCGTCTTGAGGTCGCATGGCTACACCTTC. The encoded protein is CASTKTGVLRSHGYTF.

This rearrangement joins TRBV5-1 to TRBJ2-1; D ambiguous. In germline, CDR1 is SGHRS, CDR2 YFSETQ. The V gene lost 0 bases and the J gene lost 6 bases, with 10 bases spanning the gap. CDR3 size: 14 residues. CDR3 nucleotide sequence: TGCGCCAGCAGCTTGGAGGCAGGTAGCAATGAGCAGTTCTTC. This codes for CASSLEAGSNEQFF.

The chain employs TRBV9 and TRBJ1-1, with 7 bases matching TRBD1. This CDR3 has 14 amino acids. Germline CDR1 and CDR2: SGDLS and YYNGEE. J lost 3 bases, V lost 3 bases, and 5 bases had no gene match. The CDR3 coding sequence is TGTGCCAGCAGCGCATTAACAGGGGACACTGAAGCTTTCTTT. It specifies CASSALTGDTEAFF.

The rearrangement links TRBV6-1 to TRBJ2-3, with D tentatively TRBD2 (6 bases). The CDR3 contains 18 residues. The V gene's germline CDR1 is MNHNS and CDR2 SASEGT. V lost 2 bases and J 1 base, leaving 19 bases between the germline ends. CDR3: CASSEPTTRNARTDTQYF. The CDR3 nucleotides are TGTGCCAGCAGTGAACCGACGACTAGAAATGCACGCACAGATACGCAGTATTTT.

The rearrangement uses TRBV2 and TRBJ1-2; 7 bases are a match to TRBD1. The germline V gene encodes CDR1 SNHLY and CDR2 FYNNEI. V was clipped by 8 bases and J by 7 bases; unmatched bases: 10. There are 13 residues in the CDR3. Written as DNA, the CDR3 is TGTGCCAGCGCGACCCGACAGGGCCCTGGCTACACCTTC. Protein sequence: CASATRQGPGYTF. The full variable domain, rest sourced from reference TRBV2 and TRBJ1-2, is EPEVTQTPSHQVTQMGQEVILRCVPISNHLYFYWYRQILGQKVEFLVSFYNNEISEKSEIFDDQFSVERPDGSNFTLKIRSTKLEDSAMYFCASATRQGPGYTFGSGTRLTVV.

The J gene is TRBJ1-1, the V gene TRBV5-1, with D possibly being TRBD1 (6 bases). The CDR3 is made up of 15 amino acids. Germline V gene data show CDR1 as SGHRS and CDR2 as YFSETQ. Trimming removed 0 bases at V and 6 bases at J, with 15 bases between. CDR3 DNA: TGCGCCAGCAGCTTGGTATCGGGGGGCAGCGCTGAAGCTTTCTTT. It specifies CASSLVSGGSAEAFF.

The CDR3 sequence: CASSQQPGSGNTIYF. CDR3 DNA sequence: TGTGCCAGCAGCCAACAACCCGGGTCTGGAAACACCATATATTTT. V and J are TRBV3-1 (or the pseudogene TRBV3-2) and TRBJ1-3; D is uncertain. The CDR3 extends over 15 amino acids. Deletions cut 2 bases from V and 1 base from J, with 9 bases between. Germline V CDR1 and CDR2: LGHDT, YNNKEL (reference sequence).

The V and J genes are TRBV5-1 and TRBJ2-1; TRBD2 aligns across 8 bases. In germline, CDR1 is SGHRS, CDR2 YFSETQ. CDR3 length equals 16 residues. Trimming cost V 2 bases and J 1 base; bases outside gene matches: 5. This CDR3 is CASSLIAGLSYNEQFF. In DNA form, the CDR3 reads TGCGCCAGCAGCTTAATAGCGGGATTGTCCTACAATGAGCAGTTCTTC.

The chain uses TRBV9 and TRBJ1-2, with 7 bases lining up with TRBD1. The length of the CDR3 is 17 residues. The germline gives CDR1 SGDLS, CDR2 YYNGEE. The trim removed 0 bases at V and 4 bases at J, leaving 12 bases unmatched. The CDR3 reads CASSVATGDPSRYGYTF. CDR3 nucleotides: TGTGCCAGCAGCGTAGCAACAGGGGACCCGAGTCGCTATGGCTACACCTTC.

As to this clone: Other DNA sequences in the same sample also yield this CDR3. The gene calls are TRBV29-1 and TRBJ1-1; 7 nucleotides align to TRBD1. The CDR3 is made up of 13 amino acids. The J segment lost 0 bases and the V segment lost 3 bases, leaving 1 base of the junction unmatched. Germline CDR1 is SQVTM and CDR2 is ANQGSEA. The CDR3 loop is CSVETGLNTEAFF. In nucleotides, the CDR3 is TGCAGCGTTGAGACAGGGCTGAACACTGAAGCTTTCTTT.

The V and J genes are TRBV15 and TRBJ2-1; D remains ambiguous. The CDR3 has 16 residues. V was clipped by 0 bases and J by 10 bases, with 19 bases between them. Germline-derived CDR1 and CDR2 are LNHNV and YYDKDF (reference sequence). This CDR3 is CATSRDLDPTPKEQFF. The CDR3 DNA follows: TGTGCCACCAGCAGAGATCTCGATCCAACCCCTAAGGAGCAGTTCTTC.

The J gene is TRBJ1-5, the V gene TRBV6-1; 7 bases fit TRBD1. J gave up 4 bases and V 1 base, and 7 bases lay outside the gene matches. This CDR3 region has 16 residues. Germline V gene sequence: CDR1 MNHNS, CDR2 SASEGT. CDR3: CASSEVPTGTNQPQHF. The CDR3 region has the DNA TGTGCCAGCAGTGAAGTACCGACAGGGACAAATCAGCCCCAGCATTTT.